This T cell receptor (beta chain) derives from a study of T cells in Graves' hyperthyroidism and ophthalmopathy. Study details: Peripheral blood collection took place at initial diagnosis, before any treatment. Findings and limits, study-wide: Separation of ophthalmopathy from stable hyperthyroidism was achieved by a 13 V-J model. A median approximately 6.5 months before onset, the model predicted ophthalmopathy.

Clinical symptoms, serum thyroxine, TRAb, thyroid ultrasound and orbital computed tomography informed diagnoses. The CDR3 covers 15 residues. Germline V gives CDR1 SEHNR, CDR2 FQNEAQ (reference sequence). Trimming took 1 base from V and 5 from J, leaving 12 bases between them. RNA transcripts served as the template for amplifying TCR beta CDR3 regions. Initially, a first-round RT-PCR of the TCR CDR3 employed the HTBI primer set. MiXCR was run by TCRdb on the multiplex PCR reads, yielding one entry per CDR3 protein. The sample has roughly 720,000 distinct CDR3 sequences, about 18% seen once. This clonotype was observed many times. Its antigen is unidentified.

The chain couples TRBV7-9 to TRBJ2-1; D might be TRBD2 (6 bases). This clonotype was sampled from a man over 45 with Graves' hyperthyroidism. Input material: blood. CDR3 loop: CASSLGSGFNNEQFF. DNA of the CDR3: TGTGCCAGCAGCTTAGGGAGCGGGTTCAACAATGAGCAGTTCTTC.